This TCR beta chain was obtained from a study of OX40 agonist ivuxolimab in advanced cancers. Worth noting for this clone: Other DNA sequences within the sample encode an identical CDR3.

The CDR3 extends over 11 amino acids. V was clipped by 2 bases and J by 8 bases, with 6 bases between them. The germline gives CDR1 KGHSH, CDR2 LQKENI. TCRdb's copy holds only in-frame clones and misses some; the assay was immunoSEQ multiplex PCR. This sample has roughly 120,000 clones; 75% to 90% occur once, and the top ten carry around 0.55%. The material was CD4+ or CD8+ T cells sorted from blood, obtained in a trial of the OX40 agonist ivuxolimab. This chain links TRBV18 with TRBJ1-2; no reliable D call. The sequence came from an adult with an advanced solid tumor such as melanoma, head and neck, liver or kidney cancer. The CDR3 region is CASSPGEGYTF. CDR3 DNA sequence: TGTGCCAGCTCACCAGGGGAAGGCTACACCTTC.